Below, 21 T cell receptor beta chains from the same sample are listed, as sequenced in a study of blood T cell repertoires in COVID-19. Assay used: immunoSEQ multiplex PCR; TCRdb lists only in-frame clones, some missing. The sample has fewer than 250,000 clones; approximately 91% are singletons. The sequencing input was peripheral blood. The receptors stem from a man aged 30 to 45 with acute or convalescent COVID-19.

The CDR3 sequence is CASSDSSRDRVDYTF. CDR3 DNA: TGTGCCAGCAGTGACTCAAGCAGGGACAGGGTCGACTACACCTTC. This chain uses TRBV6-4 with TRBJ1-2; the match to TRBD1 covers 9 bases. Germline CDR1 MRHNA, CDR2 SNTAGT. This CDR3 contains 15 residues. Trimming at V came to 0 bases and at J to 10 bases, leaving 9 bases not matched to a gene.

The gene calls are TRBV28 and TRBJ1-3; 7 bases align to TRBD1. Per the germline V gene, CDR1 is MDHEN and CDR2 is SYDVKM. J gave up 3 bases and V 6 bases, and 17 bases lay outside the gene matches. This CDR3 has 18 residues. CDR3: CASSPPYTGQQRGNTIYF. For the CDR3, the DNA is TGTGCCAGCAGCCCACCTTACACGGGACAGCAGCGTGGAAACACCATATATTTT. The whole variable domain, filled in from reference TRBV28 and TRBJ1-3, reads DVKVTQSSRYLVKRTGEKVFLECVQDMDHENMFWYRQDPGLGLRLIYFSYDVKMKEKGDIPEGYSVSREKKERFSLILESASTNQTSMYLCASSPPYTGQQRGNTIYFGEGSWLTVV.

The chain combines TRBV30 with TRBJ2-7; possibly TRBD2 for D (5 bases). Germline CDR1 reads GTSNPN; CDR2 reads SVGIG (reference sequence). The CDR3 spans 14 residues. V lost 3 bases to trimming and J lost 2 bases, with 14 bases between them. The CDR3 reads CAWSGSWGAYEQYF. Written as DNA, the CDR3 is TGTGCCTGGAGCGGATCGTGGGGAGCCTACGAGCAGTACTTC.

This chain uses TRBV4-1 with TRBJ2-1; 10 bases fit TRBD2. The length of the CDR3 is 15 residues. The trim removed 4 bases at V and 9 bases at J, leaving 9 bases unmatched. The germline gives CDR1 MGHRA, CDR2 YSYEKL. CDR3 residues: CASSRLEREGSEQFF. The CDR3 bases are TGCGCCAGCAGCCGCTTGGAGCGGGAGGGCAGTGAGCAGTTCTTC.

The rearrangement uses TRBV28 and TRBJ2-1; possible D gene TRBD1, 6 bases. Trimming shortened V by 5 bases and J by 8 bases, and 19 bases separated the two germline ends. The germline CDR1 and CDR2 sequences are MDHEN and SYDVKM. CDR3 length: 15 residues. CDR3 DNA sequence: TGTGCCAGCAGTCCTTACAGGGACGATATCGATGAGCAGTTCTTC. As protein: CASSPYRDDIDEQFF.

The CDR3 region has the DNA TGTGCCAGCAGTGAAGAGCCCCTTGTCTATGGCTACACCTTC. This codes for CASSEEPLVYGYTF. J is TRBJ1-2 and V is TRBV25-1; D gene uncertain. This CDR3 region has 14 residues. Deletions cut 2 bases from V and 4 bases from J, with 11 bases between. Per germline, CDR1 MGHDK and CDR2 SYGVNS.

This clone was seen a single time. V usage is TRBV11-3 and J usage is TRBJ1-2; 8 bases agree with TRBD1. The CDR3 is 16 amino acids. With 6 bases clipped from V and 0 bases from J, the junction kept 9 bases outside the gene matches. Per the germline V gene, CDR1 is SGHNT and CDR2 is YENEEA. In DNA form, the CDR3 reads TGTGCCAGCAGAAGGGACAGGCGCTCATCTAACTATGGCTACACCTTC. Its protein is CASRRDRRSSNYGYTF.

The J gene is TRBJ2-2, the V gene TRBV10-1, with D possibly being TRBD2 (5 bases). This CDR3 has 14 amino acids. Trimming shortened V by 8 bases and J by 0 bases, and 10 bases separated the two germline ends. CDR1 and CDR2 (germline): WNHNN, SYGVQD (reference sequence). DNA for the CDR3: TGCGCCAGCTCGACTATAGCGAACACCGGGGAGCTGTTTTTT. Protein product: CASSTIANTGELFF.

This chain uses TRBV13 with TRBJ1-1; weak D call: TRBD1 (5 bases). The CDR3 runs to 15 residues. Germline-derived CDR1 and CDR2 are PRHDT and FYEKMQ (reference sequence). V was shortened by 0 bases and J by 2 bases, with 10 bases between the two germline ends. Here the CDR3 reads CASSLGDRGNTEAFF. Written as DNA, the CDR3 is TGTGCCAGCAGCTTAGGAGATAGGGGAAACACTGAAGCTTTCTTT. Variable domain in full (rest from reference TRBV13 and TRBJ1-1): AAGVIQSPRHLIKEKRETATLKCYPIPRHDTVYWYQQGPGQDPQFLISFYEKMQSDKGSIPDRFSAQQFSDYHSELNMSSLELGDSALYFCASSLGDRGNTEAFFGQGTRLTVV.

The chain links TRBV7-3 to TRBJ1-2, with D possibly matching TRBD1 (5 bases). V lost 3 bases to trimming and J lost 3 bases, with 14 bases between them. The CDR3 totals 15 residues. Germline assignment: CDR1 SGHTA and CDR2 FQGTGA. CDR3 DNA sequence: TGTGCCAGCAGCTTGGAGGGGTCTCGGTACTATGGCTACACCTTC. Translated: CASSLEGSRYYGYTF.

This chain joins TRBV6-5 and TRBJ2-6, with 9 nucleotides matching TRBD1. Losses at the gene ends were 6 bases for V and 1 base for J; bases not matched to a gene: 1. The germline CDR1 and CDR2 sequences are MNHEY and SVGAGI. The length of the CDR3 is 15 residues. This chain's CDR3 is CASRDRGSGANVLTF. CDR3 DNA: TGTGCCAGCAGGGACAGGGGATCTGGGGCCAACGTCCTGACTTTC.

The chain uses TRBV6-6 and TRBJ1-2; D remains ambiguous. Germline CDR1 is MNHNY and CDR2 is SVGAGI (reference sequence). The length of the CDR3 is 14 residues. The V and J ends lost 6 bases and 10 bases respectively, with 21 bases between them. DNA for the CDR3: TGTGCCAGCAGCTACAATCTTCGGCCGGAGGACTACACCTTC. It is translated as CASSYNLRPEDYTF.

The CDR3 loop reads CASSPGTFLTDTQYF. DNA of the CDR3: TGTGCCAGCAGTCCAGGGACTTTCCTAACAGATACGCAGTATTTT. This chain uses TRBV6-5 with TRBJ2-3; D is perhaps TRBD2 (6 bases). Germline V CDR1 and CDR2: MNHEY, SVGAGI. There are 15 residues in the CDR3. Trimming left V 5 bases short and J 3 bases short, with 15 bases between.

This clone has a single count. The rearrangement links TRBV5-4 to TRBJ1-1, with a tentative D call TRBD1 (6 bases). This CDR3 comprises 13 residues. The germline gives CDR1 SGHNT, CDR2 YYREEE (reference sequence). Deletions cut 6 bases from V and 1 base from J, with 10 bases between. The CDR3 spells CASTWGRNTEAFF. In DNA form, the CDR3 reads TGTGCCAGCACCTGGGGGCGGAACACTGAAGCTTTCTTT.

The gene calls are TRBV9 and TRBJ2-1; D not resolved. V lost 1 base to trimming and J lost 2 bases, with 13 bases between them. Germline CDR1 SGDLS, CDR2 YYNGEE. The CDR3 runs 16 residues. CDR3 residues: CASSVQSFAAYNEQFF. As DNA, the CDR3 is TGTGCCAGCAGCGTACAATCCTTTGCGGCCTACAATGAGCAGTTCTTC.

This clone was detected only once. The V call is TRBV28, the J call TRBJ2-1; D not resolved. This CDR3 region has 14 residues. Germline CDR1 and CDR2: MDHEN and SYDVKM. V lost 10 bases and J lost 6, with 19 bases in between. The CDR3 is CATRMAAAFNEQFF. CDR3 coding DNA: TGTGCCACGCGCATGGCGGCGGCTTTCAATGAGCAGTTCTTC.

CDR3 nucleotides: TGTGCCAGCAGTGAGCAATCAGTTTCTAGCACAGATACGCAGTATTTT. Translated: CASSEQSVSSTDTQYF. The rearrangement links TRBV2 to TRBJ2-3; D gene unclear. The CDR3 has 16 amino acids. Per the germline V gene, CDR1 is SNHLY and CDR2 is FYNNEI. V was cut by 3 bases and J by 0 bases, with 13 bases left in between. Together with reference TRBV2 and TRBJ2-3, the CDR3 gives the full variable domain: EPEVTQTPSHQVTQMGQEVILRCVPISNHLYFYWYRQILGQKVEFLVSFYNNEISEKSEIFDDQFSVERPDGSNFTLKIRSTKLEDSAMYFCASSEQSVSSTDTQYFGPGTRLTVL.

The rearrangement uses TRBV19 and TRBJ2-3, with 10 bases fitting TRBD2. V was clipped by 8 bases and J by 4 bases; unmatched bases: 15. Per the germline V gene, CDR1 is LNHDA and CDR2 is SQIVND (reference sequence). The CDR3 totals 17 residues. The CDR3: CASAPLISGRAADTQYF. The CDR3 bases are TGTGCCAGTGCCCCTCTAATCAGCGGGAGGGCCGCAGATACGCAGTATTTT.

The rearrangement uses TRBV12-2 and TRBJ1-6; the D segment call TRBD1 is taken from the table without a DNA check. TRBV12-2 is assigned pseudogene status. This CDR3 region has 16 residues. CDR3 bases: TGTGCAAGTCCCAAACAGGGGGCGCGACAGAATTCACCCCTCCACTTT. This sequence encodes CASPKQGARQNSPLHF.

The V and J genes are TRBV5-6 and TRBJ1-4, with 9 bases aligning to TRBD1. The CDR3 spans 17 residues. V trimming: 2 bases; J trimming: 4 bases; junction bases outside the gene matches: 9. Germline CDR1 is SGHDT and CDR2 is YYEEEE. CDR3 DNA sequence: TGTGCCAGCAGCTTAGCGCGGACAGGGGTCTTTAATGAAAAACTGTTTTTT. Translating it yields CASSLARTGVFNEKLFF.

The CDR3: CASSTGTAVDTQYF. DNA for the CDR3: TGTGCCAGCAGCACCGGGACAGCCGTTGATACGCAGTATTTT. The chain joins TRBV7-3 to TRBJ2-3, with 7 positions matching TRBD1. J lost 6 bases, V lost 5 bases, and 8 bases had no gene match. Germline V gene lookup returns CDR1 SGHTA and CDR2 FQGTGA. CDR3 length equals 14 residues.